The clone carrying this T cell receptor beta chain was counted many times. Its antigen remains unidentified. In patients chosen for sequencing, flow cytometry had shown CD8+CD57+ cell expansion. This specimen belongs to a study of CD8+CD57+ T cells in acquired aplastic anemia. Findings of the study overall: Patients shared some 30 CD8+ CDR3 sequences with controls.

Genomic DNA acted as the template from which TCR beta VDJ combination and CDR3 sequence profiling were carried out. TCRdb called the reads again in MiXCR, with one record for every CDR3 protein. The sample has 180,000 or so distinct CDR3 sequences, 48% seen once. The receptor comes from a human donor with aplastic anemia. Material: sorted CD4+, CD8+, or CD8+CD57+ T cells (not recorded which) from PBMCs.

CDR3 amino acids: CSARTSGGAYEQYF. The CDR3, as DNA: TGCAGCGCACGGACTAGCGGGGGGGCCTACGAGCAGTACTTC. The chain is built from TRBV29-1 and TRBJ2-7; 15 bases agree with TRBD2. The CDR3 runs to 14 residues. V shed 7 bases, J shed 2 bases, and the junction held 3 bases outside the gene matches. CDR1 and CDR2 (germline): SQVTM, ANQGSEA.